This T cell receptor (beta chain) was profiled in a study of control samples from healthy donors and cancer patients. Clones were read by immunoSEQ multiplex PCR, and TCRdb kept only the in-frame ones, dropping some. The table records fewer than 30,000 clones, around 85% of them present only once. The sample taken for sequencing was PBMCs. This sequence originates from an older woman with head and neck cancer.

Here the CDR3 DNA reads TGTGCCAGCAGTGAACCCGGTAGACGTCGGACCACTAACTATGGCTACACCTTC. It specifies CASSEPGRRRTTNYGYTF. V gene TRBV6-1 combines with J gene TRBJ1-2, with D unresolved. V was clipped by 2 bases and J by 0 bases, with 19 bases between them. CDR3 size: 18 residues. Germline-derived CDR1 and CDR2 are MNHNS and SASEGT.